This T cell receptor (beta chain) stems from a study of shared clonotypes between healthy human individuals (TCRdb year 2020). As for the study more broadly: The cohort included three men and a couple of women between 18 and 49 years of age. Per donor, leukapheresis produced somewhere between about 0.94 and 8.9 billion PBMCs. For each donor, CD4 naive and CD4 memory were each given three plates, CD8 naive was given two plates, and CD8 memory was given one plate. To increase sequencing depth and limit assay-specific biases, different laboratories used diverse techniques to prepare libraries and sequence TCR repertoires. The study deeply sequenced blood TCR repertoires of about 5 healthy adults to estimate repertoire size and the extent of clonotype sharing between individuals.

The germline V gene specifies MGHRA as CDR1 and YSYEKL as CDR2. The CDR3 runs 14 residues from the cysteine to the phenylalanine. Only the CDR3 region is kept as DNA, spanning 42 bases read in frame from base 1. V and J lose 0 bases and 5 bases, and a span of 10 bases separates them. CD8 naive samples were CD45RO-negative cells positively selected for CCR7, giving a CD45RA+CCR7+ population that excluded TemRA cells. The donors were healthy, HIV-negative adults who had no recently reported acute infections or vaccinations. All donors were Caucasian adults living in Nashville, Tennessee, USA. After blood collection by leukapheresis, PBMCs were isolated using Ficoll-Histopaque density gradient centrifugation and then cryopreserved in the vapor phase of liquid nitrogen. Analytical flow cytometry was used to check the purity and quantity of every magnetically sorted T cell population. Genomic DNA was isolated from every sorted fraction and measured by UV absorbance on a Nanodrop 2000c.

Regarding this clone: Which antigen it targets is not known. No much larger clone is present one base from it, and per-base qualities are unavailable.

Broad study findings and their caveats: Larger estimated clonotype richness was generally found for naive subsets than for memory subsets. Sharing across a few donors was observed for about 5% of naive CD4, less than 4% of naive CD8, roughly 2.4% of memory CD4, and less than 0.45% of memory CD8 clonotypes. Sampling was restricted to blood, and TCR repertoires in tissue are likely to differ from TCR repertoires in blood. Because the study included only a small number of donors, the genetic and exposure-history diversity represented was limited. Even with the large sequencing depth, rarefaction of the sorted-subset datasets indicated that sequencing was incomplete. Compared with non-shared clonotypes, the clonotypes found in all four sorted-subset donors had higher generation probabilities. Based on pairwise subsampling, the degree of clonotype sharing among donors was expected to be affected by sequencing depth.

Using the deep immunoSEQ assay, TCR CDR3 regions were amplified from genomic DNA by multiplex PCR. Extracted genomic DNA from each cell subset was distributed evenly across all wells of several immunoSEQ 96-well plates, and each plate was treated as a replicate. For sorted subsets, roughly 0.2 ug genomic DNA, equal to about 30,000 T cell genomes, was loaded into each replicate PCR. The purified libraries were quantified using a Qubit 3.0 fluorometer, sized with a Bioanalyzer 2100, and then quantified again using the KAPA Library Quantification kit. Each immunoSEQ 96-well plate was sequenced on its own single-read 150-cycle Illumina NextSeq 550 flow cell. In the source study's methods: Because the immunoSEQ output included only junctional sequences and no quality scores, the filtering could not be the same as the filtering used for full-length reads. Sequences were annotated with PyIR, a Python wrapper for IgBLAST v1.9, and V/J genes and CDR3 were assigned using IMGT germline references. Reads with weak V/J assignments (E-value above 1e-6), missing CDR3, stop codons, out-of-frame junctions, or ambiguous translated residues were removed. V3J clonotypes were defined as sequences sharing the same inferred V gene, J gene, and CDR3 amino acid sequence. Percentage overlap between repertoires was computed as shared unique clonotypes divided by the size of the smaller repertoire. Repertoire richness was assessed with RTK rarefaction, the Chao1 estimator, and Recon v2.1 estimates of unobserved clonotypes. Generation probabilities for all TCRbeta clonotypes obtained by the gDNA method from four donors were computed using OLGA. Held by TCRdb, this immuneACCESS table contains in-frame sequences only and omits some clones. Under half of the omission traces to an unresolved V gene where checked; the cause of the rest is unknown. V and J calls and clone size are those listed in that table; D and trimming were worked out from the DNA. The sample table holds about 1,900,000 clones, of which over 85% were seen once. 1.2% of the sample is held by the ten biggest clonotypes.

The TCR was taken from a man aged 18 to 30 in good health. The sample comprised naive CD8+ T cells sorted from blood. The cell subset or site label on this specimen signifies: CD45RA+CCR7+. The chain links TRBV4-1 with TRBJ1-1; the D segment could be TRBD1, given 6 matching bases. The bases are TGCGCCAGCAGCCAAGAGAACAGGGAGACTGAAGCTTTCTTT. The resulting protein is CASSQENRETEAFF.